This is a list of T cell receptor beta chains from one sample in a study of T cell responses to AZD1222 COVID-19 vaccine. Data came from immunoSEQ multiplex PCR; TCRdb stores just in-frame clones and leaves some out. The sample shows about 18,000 clones, roughly nine tenths of them seen only once. The material sequenced was peripheral blood, taken 28 days after the second AZD1222 dose. Every receptor here comes from an adult who received the AZD1222 COVID-19 vaccine. Each CDR3 is given with its conserved first and last residue. A D gene is named only where the DNA matches it firmly. Size is stated for part of the rows, as once, few or many counts, or as a class when the clone is expanded.

d_call,clone_size,j_call,v_call,cdr3_aa,cdr3_nt
TRBD2,-,TRBJ2-5,TRBV27,CASSLGLAGGQWETQYF,TGTGCCAGCAGTCTCGGACTAGCGGGGGGCCAGTGGGAGACCCAGTACTTC
-,-,TRBJ2-7,TRBV6-1,CASSDAGSRREQYF,TGTGCCAGCAGTGATGCGGGGAGCCGTCGCGAGCAGTACTTC
-,few,TRBJ1-5,TRBV28,CASSTPRIRSNQPQHF,TGTGCCAGCAGCACACCACGGATTCGAAGTAATCAGCCCCAGCATTTT
-,once,TRBJ2-7,TRBV7-8,CASSLAGKAYEQYF,TGTGCCAGCAGCTTAGCCGGGAAAGCCTACGAGCAGTACTTC
-,once,TRBJ1-2,TRBV19,CASSITTGYGYTF,TGTGCCAGTAGTATAACCACAGGTTATGGCTACACCTTC
-,few,TRBJ2-3,TRBV11-3,CASSPRVSGGGDTQYF,TGTGCCAGCAGCCCGCGTGTGAGCGGAGGGGGGGATACGCAGTATTTT
-,-,TRBJ2-7,TRBV11-2,CASSLEGISYEQYF,TGTGCCAGCAGCTTGGAGGGGATCTCCTACGAGCAGTACTTC
-,-,TRBJ2-5,TRBV10-3,CASGGTQRQETQYF,TGTGCCTCAGGCGGGACCCAACGCCAAGAGACCCAGTACTTC
-,once,TRBJ1-4,TRBV19,CASRIQGRNNEKLFF,TGTGCCAGTAGAATACAGGGTCGGAATAATGAAAAACTGTTTTTT
-,-,TRBJ1-2,TRBV5-1,CASSLDNGSVRGYTF,TGCGCCAGCAGCTTGGATAACGGGAGTGTGAGAGGCTACACCTTC
-,once,TRBJ1-4,TRBV28,CASNARSAVSRGKLFF,TGTGCCAGCAATGCCCGGTCTGCGGTTTCCCGGGGAAAACTGTTTTTT
-,-,TRBJ1-3,TRBV10-2,CASSESGAGTIYF,TGCGCCAGCAGTGAGTCTGGGGCAGGCACCATATATTTT
-,-,TRBJ1-3,TRBV18,CASSADNSGNTIYF,TGTGCCAGCTCAGCCGACAACTCTGGAAACACCATATATTTT
-,-,TRBJ2-1,TRBV19,CASSTPGGIPYNEQFF,TGTGCCAGTAGTACCCCGGGCGGCATCCCCTACAATGAGCAGTTCTTC
-,once,TRBJ2-4,TRBV5-1,CASSLGGDPNIQYF,TGCGCCAGCAGCTTGGGAGGGGACCCGAACATTCAGTACTTC
TRBD2,-,TRBJ2-2,TRBV5-1,CASSGRSGGARTGELFF,TGCGCCAGCAGCGGTCGTAGCGGGGGGGCTCGTACCGGGGAGCTGTTTTTT
-,-,TRBJ2-1,TRBV9,CASSVGSEQFF,TGTGCCAGCAGCGTAGGAAGCGAGCAGTTCTTC
-,-,TRBJ1-1,TRBV10-3,CAIREGVRDTEAFF,TGTGCCATCAGGGAGGGGGTTCGCGACACTGAAGCTTTCTTT
-,-,TRBJ1-1,TRBV5-1,CASSLTGMNTEAFF,TGCGCCAGCAGCTTGACAGGGATGAACACTGAAGCTTTCTTT
-,-,TRBJ2-6,TRBV7-2,CASSQAPGTGANVLTF,TGTGCCAGCAGCCAAGCACCGGGTACTGGGGCCAACGTCCTGACTTTC